This T cell receptor beta chain is from a study of blood T cells in healthy people across ages. Then a second PCR, running roughly 7 to 12 cycles, was carried out with a sample-barcoded 5' primer and a J-beta primer mix. The template-switch adaptor was a 5' adaptor with 12 random nucleotides. It tagged each cDNA molecule. Using its own MiXCR run on the 5' RACE reads, TCRdb lists one record per CDR3 protein. Of about 500,000 distinct CDR3 sequences listed, 24% are singletons. Study conclusions and caveats: The study found more naive CD4+ cells and higher diversity in long-lived than aged donors.

Points on this clonotype: What it binds is unknown.

This CDR3 is built from 15 residues. V was pared by 5 bases and J by 3 bases, with 5 bases of the junction left unmatched. Germline V CDR1 and CDR2: MDHEN, SYDVKM. The data also belong to a second study, concerning T cells of mothers and their children. That study reports: Samples were provided by three healthy Caucasian mothers and their six children. Pairs that are related and pairs that are unrelated have TCR recombination output shaped similarly by thymic selection.

The sample taken for sequencing was blood. This TCR was recovered from a boy aged 5-17 years in good health. The chain couples TRBV28 to TRBJ2-2; 8 bases match TRBD1. CDR3 coding DNA: TGTGCCAGCAGTATCGACAGGGGCGACACCGGGGAGCTGTTTTTT. Translation gives CASSIDRGDTGELFF.